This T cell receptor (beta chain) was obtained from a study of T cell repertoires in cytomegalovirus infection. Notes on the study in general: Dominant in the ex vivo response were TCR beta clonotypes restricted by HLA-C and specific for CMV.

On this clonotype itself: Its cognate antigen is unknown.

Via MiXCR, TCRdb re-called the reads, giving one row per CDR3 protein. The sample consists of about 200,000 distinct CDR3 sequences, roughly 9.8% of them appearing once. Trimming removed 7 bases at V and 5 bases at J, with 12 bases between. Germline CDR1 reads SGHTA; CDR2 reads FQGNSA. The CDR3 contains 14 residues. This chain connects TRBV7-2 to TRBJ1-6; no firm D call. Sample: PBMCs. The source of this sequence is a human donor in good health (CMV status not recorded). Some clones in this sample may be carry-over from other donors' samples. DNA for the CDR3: TGTGCCAGCACCCCGGCCCCGCATAATTCACCCCTCCACTTT. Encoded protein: CASTPAPHNSPLHF.